This T cell receptor beta chain is drawn from a study of sequential checkpoint blockade in melanoma. Overall study context: Patients were randomized 1:1 to nivolumab-then-ipilimumab or ipilimumab-then-nivolumab first-line.

Treatment described: randomized to nivolumab then ipilimumab (arm A) or the reverse (arm B). No patient had prior DNA-damaging chemotherapy. PBMC sorting kept live CD3+CD8+ cells without CD19 or CD56. Only in-frame clones appear in the TCRdb table, and some are missing; sequencing was by immunoSEQ multiplex PCR. The sample comprises over 25,000 clones, around 77% of which are singletons, and 10% to 15% rests with the top ten. The CDR3 extends over 14 amino acids. V was clipped by 6 bases and J by 1 base, with 12 bases between them. CDR1 and CDR2 (germline): LNHDA, SQIVND (reference sequence). The source material was CD8+ T cells sorted from blood (inferred from file names), sampled from a patient given nivolumab and ipilimumab in sequence. The origin of this receptor is a human donor with melanoma. This chain links TRBV19 with TRBJ1-1, with D unresolved. CDR3: CASSPGEGNTEAFF. The CDR3 bases are TGTGCCAGTAGCCCCGGGGAGGGGAACACTGAAGCTTTCTTT.